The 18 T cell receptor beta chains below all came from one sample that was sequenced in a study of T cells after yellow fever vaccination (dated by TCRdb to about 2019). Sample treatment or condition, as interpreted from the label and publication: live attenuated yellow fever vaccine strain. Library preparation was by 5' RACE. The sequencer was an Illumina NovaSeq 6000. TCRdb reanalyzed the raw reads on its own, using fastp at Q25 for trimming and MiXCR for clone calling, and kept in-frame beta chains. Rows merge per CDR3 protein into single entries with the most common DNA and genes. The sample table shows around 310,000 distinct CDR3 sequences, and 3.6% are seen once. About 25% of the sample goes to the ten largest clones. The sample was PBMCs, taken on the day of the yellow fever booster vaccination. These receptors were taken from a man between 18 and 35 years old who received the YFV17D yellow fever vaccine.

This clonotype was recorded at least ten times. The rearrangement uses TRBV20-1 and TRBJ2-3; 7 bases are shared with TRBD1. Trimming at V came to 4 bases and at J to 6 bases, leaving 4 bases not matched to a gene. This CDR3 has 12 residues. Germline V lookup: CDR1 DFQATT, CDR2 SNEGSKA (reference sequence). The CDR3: CSAKGGADTQYF. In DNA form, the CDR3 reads TGCAGTGCTAAAGGGGGCGCGGATACGCAGTATTTT.

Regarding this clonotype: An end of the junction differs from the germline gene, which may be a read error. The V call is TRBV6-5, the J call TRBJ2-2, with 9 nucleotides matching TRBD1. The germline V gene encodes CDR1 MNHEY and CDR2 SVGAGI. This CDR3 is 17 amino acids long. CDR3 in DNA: TGTGCCAGCAGGAGGGCTTCCGGGACAGGGAACATCGGGGAGCTGTTTTTT. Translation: CASRRASGTGNIGELFF.

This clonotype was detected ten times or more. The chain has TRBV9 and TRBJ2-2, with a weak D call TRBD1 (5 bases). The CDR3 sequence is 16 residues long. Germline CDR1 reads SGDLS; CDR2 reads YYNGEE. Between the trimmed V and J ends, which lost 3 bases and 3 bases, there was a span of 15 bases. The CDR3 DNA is TGTGCCAGCAGCGAATCTAAGGACACAGACACCGGGGAGCTGTTTTTT. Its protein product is CASSESKDTDTGELFF.

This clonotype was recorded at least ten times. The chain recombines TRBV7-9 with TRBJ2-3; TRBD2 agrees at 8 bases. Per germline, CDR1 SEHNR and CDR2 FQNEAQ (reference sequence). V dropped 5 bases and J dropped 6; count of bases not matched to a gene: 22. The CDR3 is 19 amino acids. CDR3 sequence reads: CASSPPFRGGLGNRDTQYF. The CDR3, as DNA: TGTGCCAGCAGCCCCCCTTTTCGGGGGGGGCTGGGCAACCGCGATACGCAGTATTTT.

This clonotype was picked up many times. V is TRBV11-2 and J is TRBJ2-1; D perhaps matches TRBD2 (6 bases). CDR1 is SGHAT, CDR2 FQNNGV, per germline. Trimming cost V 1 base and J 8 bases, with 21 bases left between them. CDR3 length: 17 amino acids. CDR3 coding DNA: TGTGCCAGCAGCTTAGGATCAGCAGGGAGGTTTAGGGATGAGCAGTTCTTC. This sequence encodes CASSLGSAGRFRDEQFF.

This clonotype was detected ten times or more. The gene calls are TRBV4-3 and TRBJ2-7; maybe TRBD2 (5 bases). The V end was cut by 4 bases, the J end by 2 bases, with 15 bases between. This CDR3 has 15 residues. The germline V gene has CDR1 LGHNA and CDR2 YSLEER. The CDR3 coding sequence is TGCGCCAGCAGCCCAGGACGCTCCGGGACCTACGAGCAGTACTTC. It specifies CASSPGRSGTYEQYF.

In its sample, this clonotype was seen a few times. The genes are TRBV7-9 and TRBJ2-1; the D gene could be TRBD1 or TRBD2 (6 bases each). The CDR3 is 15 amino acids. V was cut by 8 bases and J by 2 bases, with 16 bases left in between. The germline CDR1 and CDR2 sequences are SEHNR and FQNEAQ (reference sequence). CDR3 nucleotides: TGTGCCAGCCTCTCTTCGGGGGCTCCCTACAATGAGCAGTTCTTC. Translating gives CASLSSGAPYNEQFF.

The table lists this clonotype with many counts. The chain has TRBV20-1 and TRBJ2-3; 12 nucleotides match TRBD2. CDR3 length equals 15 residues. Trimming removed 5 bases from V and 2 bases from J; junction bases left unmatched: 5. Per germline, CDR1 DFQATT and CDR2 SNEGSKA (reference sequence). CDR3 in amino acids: CSAPTSGGYTDTQYF. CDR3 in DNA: TGCAGTGCTCCGACTAGCGGGGGTTACACAGATACGCAGTATTTT.

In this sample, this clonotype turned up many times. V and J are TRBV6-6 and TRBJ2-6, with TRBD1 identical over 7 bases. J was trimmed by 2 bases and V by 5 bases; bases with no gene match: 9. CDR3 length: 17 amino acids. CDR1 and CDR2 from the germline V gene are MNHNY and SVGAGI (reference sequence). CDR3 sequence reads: CASSDPGQSAGANVLTF. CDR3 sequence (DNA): TGTGCCAGCAGTGACCCGGGACAGTCCGCTGGGGCCAACGTCCTGACTTTC.

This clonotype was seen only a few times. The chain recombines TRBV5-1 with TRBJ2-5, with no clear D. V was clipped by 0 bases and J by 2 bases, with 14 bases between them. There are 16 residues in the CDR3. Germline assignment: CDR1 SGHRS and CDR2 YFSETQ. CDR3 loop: CASSLGSTSAQETQYF. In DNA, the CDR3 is TGCGCCAGCAGCTTGGGGTCCACCTCCGCTCAAGAGACCCAGTACTTC.

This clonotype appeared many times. CDR3 nucleotide sequence: TGCAGCGTCCGAAAGGGCACAGATACGCAGTATTTT. Protein product: CSVRKGTDTQYF. The J gene is TRBJ2-3, the V gene TRBV29-1; no definite D call. The CDR3 sequence is 12 residues long. The germline V and J ends were trimmed by 6 bases and 1 base, with 8 bases remaining between them. Germline loops: CDR1 SQVTM, CDR2 ANQGSEA.

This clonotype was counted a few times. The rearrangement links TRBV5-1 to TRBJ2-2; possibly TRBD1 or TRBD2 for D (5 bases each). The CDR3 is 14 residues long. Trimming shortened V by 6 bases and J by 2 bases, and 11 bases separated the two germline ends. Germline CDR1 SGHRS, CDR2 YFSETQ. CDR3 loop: CASNGAGNTGELFF. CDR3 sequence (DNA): TGCGCCAGCAACGGGGCAGGCAACACCGGGGAGCTGTTTTTT.

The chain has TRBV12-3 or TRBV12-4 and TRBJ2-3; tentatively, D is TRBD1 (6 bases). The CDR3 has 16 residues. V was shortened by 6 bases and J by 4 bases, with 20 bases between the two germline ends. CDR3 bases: TGTGCCAGCAGCCTGGGGGCAGGGTCAGATCCAGATACGCAGTATTTT. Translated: CASSLGAGSDPDTQYF.

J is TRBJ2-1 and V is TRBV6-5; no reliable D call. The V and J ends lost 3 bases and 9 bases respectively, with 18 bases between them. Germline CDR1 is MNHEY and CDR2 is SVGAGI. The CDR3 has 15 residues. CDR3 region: CASSYASNRYGEQFF. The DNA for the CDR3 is TGTGCCAGCAGTTATGCGAGTAATCGTTACGGTGAGCAGTTCTTC.

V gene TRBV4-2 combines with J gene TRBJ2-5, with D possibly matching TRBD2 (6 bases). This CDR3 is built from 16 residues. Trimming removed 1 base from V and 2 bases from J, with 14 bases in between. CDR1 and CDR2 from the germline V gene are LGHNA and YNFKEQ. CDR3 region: CASSQVLASRQETQYF. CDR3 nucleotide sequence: TGTGCCAGCAGCCAAGTTCTAGCGAGCCGACAAGAGACCCAGTACTTC.

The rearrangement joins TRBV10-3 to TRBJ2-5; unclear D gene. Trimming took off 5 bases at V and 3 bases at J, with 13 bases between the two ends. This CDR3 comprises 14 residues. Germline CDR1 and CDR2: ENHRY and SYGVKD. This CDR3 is CAISSDNSEETQYF. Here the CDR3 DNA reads TGTGCCATCAGTTCAGACAATTCAGAAGAGACCCAGTACTTC.

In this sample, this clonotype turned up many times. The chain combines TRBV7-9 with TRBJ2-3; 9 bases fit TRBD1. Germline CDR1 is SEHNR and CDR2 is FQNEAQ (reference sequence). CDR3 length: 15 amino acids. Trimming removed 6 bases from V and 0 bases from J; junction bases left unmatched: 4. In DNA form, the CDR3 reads TGTGCCAGCAGATCCGGGACAGGGAGCACAGATACGCAGTATTTT. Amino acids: CASRSGTGSTDTQYF. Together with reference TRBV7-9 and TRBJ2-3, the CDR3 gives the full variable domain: DTGVSQNPRHKITKRGQNVTFRCDPISEHNRLYWYRQTLGQGPEFLTYFQNEAQLEKSRLLSDRFSAERPKGSFSTLEIQRTEQGDSAMYLCASRSGTGSTDTQYFGPGTRLTVL.

The CDR3 DNA sequence: TGTGCCAGCAGCCTGAACAGGGTATTGTACCGAGAGACCCAGTACTTC. Encoded protein: CASSLNRVLYRETQYF. The V gene is TRBV7-8, the J gene TRBJ2-5, with a possible D match to TRBD1 (6 bases). Trimming shortened V by 5 bases and J by 4 bases, and 20 bases separated the two germline ends. Germline V gene lookup returns CDR1 SGHVS and CDR2 FQNEAQ. The CDR3 is 16 residues long.